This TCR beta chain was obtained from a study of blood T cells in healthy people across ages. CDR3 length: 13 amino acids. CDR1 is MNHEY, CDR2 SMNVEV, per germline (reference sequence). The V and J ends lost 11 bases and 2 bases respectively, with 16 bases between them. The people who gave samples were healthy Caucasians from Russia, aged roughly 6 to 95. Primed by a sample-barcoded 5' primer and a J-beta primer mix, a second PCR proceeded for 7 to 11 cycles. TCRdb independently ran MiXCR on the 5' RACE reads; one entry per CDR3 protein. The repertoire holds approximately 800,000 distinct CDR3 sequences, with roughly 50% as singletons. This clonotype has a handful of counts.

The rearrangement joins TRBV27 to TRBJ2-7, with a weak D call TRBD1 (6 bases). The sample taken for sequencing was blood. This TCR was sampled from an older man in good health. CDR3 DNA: TGTGCCGCTGGCTGGGGGCGCGCCTACGAGCAGTACTTC. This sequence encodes CAAGWGRAYEQYF.